This T cell receptor (beta chain) was captured by sequencing in a study of cytomegalovirus exposure and HLA in healthy donors. PCR used 60 Vbeta primers and 13 Jbeta primers. Measured with immunoSEQ multiplex PCR; TCRdb has only the in-frame clones, and not every one. The table includes around 100,000 clones, over 80% detected once. V shed 4 bases and J shed 3 bases, with 10 bases lying between them. CDR3 size: 14 residues. CDR1 and CDR2 from the germline V gene are KGHSH and LQKENI. V usage is TRBV18 and J usage is TRBJ2-1, with D possibly being TRBD1 (6 bases). The sequence was obtained from a man between 35 and 55 years old in good health and CMV-seronegative. The sequenced sample was PBMCs. CDR3 nucleotide sequence: TGTGCCAGCTCACGGATGGACAGCTACAATGAGCAGTTCTTC. This encodes CASSRMDSYNEQFF.